Listed below are T cell receptor beta chains from one sample, sequenced in a study of T cell repertoires in cytomegalovirus infection. TCRdb called the reads again in MiXCR, with one record for every CDR3 protein. The sample has about half a million distinct CDR3 sequences; roughly 43% are singletons. Their antigens remain unidentified. The sample in question was cultured PBMCs, obtained from culture after CMV antigen stimulation. The receptors here all came from a human donor in good health (CMV status not recorded). Some clones in this sample may be carry-over from other donors' samples. CDR3s include the opening cysteine and the closing phenylalanine or tryptophan. Each record gives: J gene, clone size, D gene, V gene, CDR3 protein, CDR3 DNA. D genes are given only for firm matches. Only some rows state a clone size, as once, few, many or a class for expanded clones.

>TRBJ2-1|few|TRBD2|TRBV7-6
CASSYGLDNEQFF
TGTGCCAGCAGCTATGGACTAGACAATGAGCAGTTCTTC
>TRBJ1-5|NA|TRBD1|TRBV5-6
CASSFSGTGTHQPQHF
TGTGCCAGCAGCTTTTCTGGGACAGGGACCCATCAGCCCCAGCATTTT
>TRBJ1-3|few|NA|TRBV3-1
CASSQVGGSGNTIYF
TGTGCCAGCAGCCAAGTGGGAGGGTCGGGAAACACCATATATTTT
>TRBJ1-5|NA|TRBD1|TRBV7-2
CASSDRGLYSNQPQHF
TGTGCCAGCAGCGACAGGGGGCTTTATAGCAATCAGCCCCAGCATTTT
>TRBJ2-5|few|NA|TRBV29-1
CSANLNLAQTQYF
TGCAGCGCTAATTTAAACCTCGCGCAGACCCAGTACTTC
>TRBJ2-2|NA|TRBD1|TRBV7-2
CASNRQGASNTGELFF
TGTGCCAGCAACCGACAGGGGGCTTCGAACACCGGGGAGCTGTTTTTT
>TRBJ2-5|NA|NA|TRBV12-3/TRBV12-4
CATTTLNPGEFQETQYF
TGTGCCACTACGACCCTTAATCCAGGGGAATTCCAAGAGACCCAGTACTTC
>TRBJ2-3|NA|NA|TRBV5-1
CASSSDQGSGDTQYF
TGCGCCAGCAGCTCGGACCAGGGGTCCGGAGATACGCAGTATTTT
>TRBJ2-5|NA|NA|TRBV15
CATSSGRGPETQYF
TGTGCCACCAGCTCAGGGAGGGGGCCAGAGACCCAGTACTTC
>TRBJ1-5|NA|TRBD1|TRBV7-6
CASSLNSGQGNQPQHF
TGTGCCAGCAGCTTAAATTCCGGACAGGGTAATCAGCCCCAGCATTTT
>TRBJ2-7|NA|NA|TRBV19
CASTKRWDSSYEQYF
TGTGCCAGTACCAAAAGGTGGGATAGCTCCTACGAGCAGTACTTC
>TRBJ2-1|many|TRBD2|TRBV7-2
CASSFSGGSYNEQFF
TGTGCCAGCAGCTTTAGCGGGGGCTCCTACAATGAGCAGTTCTTC
>TRBJ2-3|few|NA|TRBV4-3
CASSQSGTDTQYF
TGCGCCAGCAGCCAATCCGGCACAGATACGCAGTATTTT
>TRBJ1-5|NA|TRBD1|TRBV7-2
CASSALGTGIRYSNQPQHF
TGTGCCAGCAGCGCTCTGGGGACAGGCATCCGATATAGCAATCAGCCCCAGCATTTT
>TRBJ2-3|NA|TRBD2|TRBV2
CASRRTSGESTDTQYF
TGTGCCAGCAGACGGACTAGCGGGGAGTCCACAGATACGCAGTATTTT
>TRBJ2-7|NA|TRBD1|TRBV2
CASRGTGGGLQYF
TGTGCCAGCAGGGGCACAGGGGGCGGTCTACAGTACTTC
>TRBJ1-2|NA|NA|TRBV7-2
CASSLEEGRKAYGYTF
TGTGCCAGCAGCTTAGAAGAGGGGCGCAAGGCCTATGGCTACACCTTC
>TRBJ1-5|NA|NA|TRBV7-2
CASSPGTGQPQHF
TGTGCCAGCAGCCCCGGTACTGGTCAGCCCCAGCATTTT
>TRBJ2-7|NA|NA|TRBV6-1
CASSEEAVVYEQYF
TGTGCCAGCAGTGAAGAGGCAGTAGTCTACGAGCAGTACTTC
>TRBJ1-6|few|NA|TRBV7-9
CASSPSRGAVNSPLHF
TGTGCCAGCAGCCCAAGCCGCGGGGCAGTGAATTCACCCCTCCACTTT
>TRBJ2-7|NA|NA|TRBV6-6
CASSYPESRGLTNYEQYF
TGTGCCAGCAGTTATCCTGAGTCTCGCGGGCTGACGAACTACGAGCAGTACTTC
>TRBJ1-1|few|NA|TRBV11-2
CASGLLTSGPEPNTEAFF
TGTGCCAGCGGTTTATTAACCTCTGGGCCAGAGCCCAACACTGAAGCTTTCTTT
>TRBJ2-1|NA|NA|TRBV7-7
CASSNGGRDNEQFF
TGTGCCAGCAGCAACGGGGGACGGGACAATGAGCAGTTCTTC
>TRBJ1-1|NA|NA|TRBV18
CASSLGPEGNTEAFF
TGTGCCAGCTCACTTGGTCCCGAGGGGAACACTGAAGCTTTCTTT
>TRBJ1-5|once|TRBD1|TRBV28
CASSPGQGANQPQHF
TGTGCCAGCAGTCCCGGACAGGGGGCGAATCAGCCCCAGCATTTT
>TRBJ1-2|few|NA|TRBV7-6
CASSLKPRAWSTNYGYTF
TGTGCCAGCAGCTTAAAGCCCCGGGCATGGAGTACAAACTATGGCTACACCTTC
>TRBJ2-2|NA|NA|TRBV2
CASSAALYGELFF
TGTGCCAGCAGTGCAGCATTGTACGGGGAGCTGTTTTTT
>TRBJ2-1|NA|NA|TRBV7-2
CASSRSRDNNEQFF
TGTGCCAGCAGCCGTTCCCGGGACAACAATGAGCAGTTCTTC
>TRBJ2-2|few|NA|TRBV7-6
CASSPGGGGELFF
TGTGCCAGCAGCCCCGGGGGCGGCGGGGAGCTGTTTTTT
>TRBJ2-1|few|NA|TRBV11-1
CASSRTGSPSYNEQFF
TGTGCCAGCAGCCGAACAGGGTCCCCCTCCTACAATGAGCAGTTCTTC
>TRBJ2-3|NA|NA|TRBV20-1
CSASQAPSRAGDTQYF
TGCAGTGCTAGCCAAGCGCCTAGCCGGGCCGGAGATACGCAGTATTTT
>TRBJ2-1|NA|NA|TRBV19
CASTRAQDNEQFF
TGTGCCAGTACACGGGCCCAGGACAATGAGCAGTTCTTC
>TRBJ2-3|NA|NA|TRBV19
CASSSPDSDTQYF
TGTGCCAGTAGTTCCCCGGACTCAGATACGCAGTATTTT
>TRBJ1-2|once|TRBD1|TRBV6-1
CASSETGQEADGYTF
TGTGCCAGCAGTGAAACCGGACAGGAGGCGGATGGCTACACCTTC
>TRBJ1-4|NA|NA|TRBV6-5
CASSAAGDPNEKLFF
TGTGCCAGCAGTGCGGCGGGGGACCCAAATGAAAAACTGTTTTTT
>TRBJ2-7|NA|TRBD1|TRBV12-3/TRBV12-4
CASSIRDRNSVQYF
TGTGCCAGCAGCATCCGGGACAGGAACTCTGTGCAGTACTTC
>TRBJ1-1|few|NA|TRBV11-2
CASSPSRISEAFF
TGTGCCAGCAGCCCGTCGCGCATATCTGAAGCTTTCTTT
>TRBJ1-4|NA|TRBD1|TRBV6-5
CASNRDRTNEKLFF
TGTGCCAGCAATCGGGACAGAACTAATGAAAAACTGTTTTTT
>TRBJ2-5|few|NA|TRBV6-1
CASSEERRETQYF
TGTGCCAGCAGTGAGGAGAGAAGGGAGACCCAGTACTTC
>TRBJ1-4|NA|NA|TRBV7-6
CASAPPSTNEKLFF
TGTGCCAGCGCCCCCCCCTCAACTAATGAAAAACTGTTTTTT
>TRBJ1-2|NA|TRBD1|TRBV5-1
CASSLAEQGRDGYTF
TGCGCCAGCAGCTTGGCCGAACAGGGGAGGGATGGCTACACCTTC
>TRBJ2-7|NA|TRBD2|TRBV27
CASRPTWREDPYEQYF
TGTGCCAGCAGACCCACCTGGCGGGAGGACCCTTACGAGCAGTACTTC
>TRBJ2-3|NA|NA|TRBV9
CASSASRQAGADTQYF
TGTGCCAGCAGCGCATCGAGACAGGCTGGAGCAGATACGCAGTATTTT
>TRBJ2-2|NA|TRBD1|TRBV5-3
CASSLEGTGVNTGELFF
TGTGCCAGCAGCTTGGAGGGGACAGGGGTTAACACCGGGGAGCTGTTTTTT
>TRBJ2-1|few|TRBD2|TRBV7-2
CASSPRPLTSGSGEQFF
TGTGCCAGCAGTCCCCGCCCCCTAACTAGCGGGAGTGGGGAGCAGTTCTTC
>TRBJ1-1|once|NA|TRBV19
CASTDGGFTEAFF
TGTGCCAGTACCGATGGAGGTTTCACTGAAGCTTTCTTT
>TRBJ1-1|NA|NA|TRBV12-3/TRBV12-4
CASKTQGNTEAFF
TGTGCCAGCAAGACTCAGGGTAACACTGAAGCTTTCTTT
>TRBJ1-5|few|NA|TRBV7-2
CASSLTGPSNQPQHF
TGTGCCAGCAGCTTGACAGGTCCCTCCAATCAGCCCCAGCATTTT
>TRBJ2-2|NA|NA|TRBV2
CASRSTSGYKNTGELFF
TGTGCCAGCAGATCTACCAGTGGCTATAAGAACACCGGGGAGCTGTTTTTT
>TRBJ2-2|NA|NA|TRBV11-2
CASSPLGGGGELFF
TGTGCCAGCAGCCCCTTGGGGGGTGGCGGGGAGCTGTTTTTT
>TRBJ2-1|NA|TRBD2|TRBV7-2
CASSLAGLAVYNEQFF
TGTGCCAGCAGCTTAGCTGGACTAGCGGTCTACAATGAGCAGTTCTTC
>TRBJ2-3|NA|NA|TRBV12-3/TRBV12-4
CASSSRVLGGTDTQYF
TGTGCCAGCAGTTCCCGGGTCCTAGGGGGCACAGATACGCAGTATTTT
>TRBJ2-3|NA|NA|TRBV4-1
CASSQVRVSTDTQYF
TGCGCCAGCAGCCAGGTTCGGGTTAGCACAGATACGCAGTATTTT
>TRBJ2-5|NA|TRBD1|TRBV5-1
CASRVGTGEETQYF
TGCGCCAGCAGGGTTGGGACAGGGGAAGAGACCCAGTACTTC